This T cell receptor beta chain emerged from a study of early T cells in non-severe SARS-CoV-2 infection (dated by TCRdb to the early 2020s). Background on the whole study: Bulk RNA from unsorted whole blood was used for TCR sequencing, so alpha and beta chains could not be paired.

The study was a case-control design nested within a healthcare worker cohort in London, UK, with weekly nasopharyngeal swab PCR tests and blood sampling. Healthcare workers were recruited during the week of the UK lockdown, between 23 and 31 March 2020, and followed weekly for up to about 15 weeks. Taken from the germline V gene (reference sequence), the CDR1 and CDR2 loops are PRHDT and FYEKMQ. Deletion took 0 bases off V and 5 bases off J, with a span of 8 bases between the germline ends. Taken from cysteine to phenylalanine, the CDR3 has 13 residues. Only the CDR3 DNA is retained, 39 bases long and in frame from the first base. Summary of the overall study and its limitations: VDJdb matching was skewed toward anti-spike CD8 responses and likely underestimated virus-specific expansions, missing private and CD4 specificities.

The library came from 5' RACE. The sequencer listed for this sample is NextSeq 500. In the TCR library protocol, unique molecular identifiers were attached to individual cDNA molecules to correct for PCR bias and sequencing error. Sequencing covered both TCR alpha and beta chains, and within each sample the abundances of alpha and beta sequences were tightly co-correlated. For the original study's pipeline: Decombinator V4 was used to perform V gene, J gene and CDR3 annotation of TCR sequences. TCRs were defined as expanded if a significant change between any two time points was detected under a Poisson model with p below 0.0001. TCR abundances were normalised to the total number of TCRs sequenced per sample and were expressed as counts per million. TRAV1-2 paired with TRAJ12, TRAJ20 or TRAJ33 defined MAIT TCRs, while TRAV10 paired with TRAJ18 defined iNKT TCRs. VDJdb, accessed 1 November 2021, was searched for CMV, EBV and SARS-CoV-2 annotated TCRs, with TCRs annotated for multiple antigens excluded. TCRdb reprocessed the public reads (quality trimming at Q25 with fastp, clone calling with MiXCR) and kept in-frame beta chains. Each CDR3 protein appears once, grouped with its most common genes and DNA. These V and J calls are TCRdb output, not the study's own analysis. Present in this sample are about 59,000 distinct CDR3 sequences, about 10% of which were seen just once. Clones ranked in the top ten supply about 1.7% of the sample.

This clonotype appeared a few times. It has no known antigen specificity. Base qualities are not provided; no much larger clone lies one nucleotide away. This clonotype originated in an adult who was a healthcare worker with PCR-confirmed SARS-CoV-2 infection or an uninfected control (not recorded which). The rearrangement joined TRBV13 to TRBJ2-7, with the D segment identity uncertain. The specimen sequenced was whole blood. At the DNA level, the sequence is TGTGCCAGCAGCTTAGGACCAAAGCACGAGCAGTACTTC. Its coded protein is CASSLGPKHEQYF. The entire variable domain, with the stretches around the CDR3 drawn from the reference TRBV13 and TRBJ2-7 proteins, is AAGVIQSPRHLIKEKRETATLKCYPIPRHDTVYWYQQGPGQDPQFLISFYEKMQSDKGSIPDRFSAQQFSDYHSELNMSSLELGDSALYFCASSLGPKHEQYFGPGTRLTVT.